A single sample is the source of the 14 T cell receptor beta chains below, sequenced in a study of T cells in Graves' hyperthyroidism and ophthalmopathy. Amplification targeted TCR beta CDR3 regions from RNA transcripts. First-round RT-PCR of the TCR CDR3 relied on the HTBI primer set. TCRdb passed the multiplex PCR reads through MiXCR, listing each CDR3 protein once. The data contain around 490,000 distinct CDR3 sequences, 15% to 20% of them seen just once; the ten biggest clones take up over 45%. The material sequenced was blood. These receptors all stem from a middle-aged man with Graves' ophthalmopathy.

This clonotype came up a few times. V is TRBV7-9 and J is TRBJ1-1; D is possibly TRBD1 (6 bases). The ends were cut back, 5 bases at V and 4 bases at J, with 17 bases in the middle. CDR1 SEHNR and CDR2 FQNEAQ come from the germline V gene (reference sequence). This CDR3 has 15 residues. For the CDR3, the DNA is TGTGCCAGCAGCAGCATACAGGGAGGGGGCACTGAAGCTTTCTTT. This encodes CASSSIQGGGTEAFF.

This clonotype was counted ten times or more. The CDR3 DNA follows: TGTGCCAGCTCATCCGAAGCAGGGGCGCGCACTGAAGCTTTCTTT. It yields the protein CASSSEAGARTEAFF. The chain joins TRBV18 to TRBJ1-1, with D maybe TRBD1 (6 bases). CDR3 length: 15 amino acids. Per germline, CDR1 KGHSH and CDR2 LQKENI. The V end lost 5 bases, the J end lost 4 bases, and 17 bases lay between the germline ends.

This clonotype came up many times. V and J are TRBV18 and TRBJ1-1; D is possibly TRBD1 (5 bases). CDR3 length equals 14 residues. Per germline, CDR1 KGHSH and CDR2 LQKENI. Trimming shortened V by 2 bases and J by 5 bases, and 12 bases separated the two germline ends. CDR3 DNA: TGTGCCAGCTCACCAAGCAGGGTAGGGACTGAAGCTTTCTTT. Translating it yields CASSPSRVGTEAFF.

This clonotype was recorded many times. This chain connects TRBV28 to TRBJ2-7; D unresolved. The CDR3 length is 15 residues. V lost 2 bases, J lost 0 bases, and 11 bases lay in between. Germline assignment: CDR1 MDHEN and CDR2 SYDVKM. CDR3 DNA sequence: TGTGCCAGCAGTTTAGGCCTGTCTAGCTCCTACGAGCAGTACTTC. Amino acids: CASSLGLSSSYEQYF. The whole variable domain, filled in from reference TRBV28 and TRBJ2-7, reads DVKVTQSSRYLVKRTGEKVFLECVQDMDHENMFWYRQDPGLGLRLIYFSYDVKMKEKGDIPEGYSVSREKKERFSLILESASTNQTSMYLCASSLGLSSSYEQYFGPGTRLTVT.

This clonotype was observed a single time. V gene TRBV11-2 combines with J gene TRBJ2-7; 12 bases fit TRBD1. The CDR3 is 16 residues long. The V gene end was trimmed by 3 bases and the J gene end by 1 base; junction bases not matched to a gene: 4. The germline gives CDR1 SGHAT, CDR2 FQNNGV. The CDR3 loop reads CASSFGTGGLSYEQYF. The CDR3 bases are TGTGCCAGCAGCTTTGGGACAGGGGGCCTGTCCTACGAGCAGTACTTC. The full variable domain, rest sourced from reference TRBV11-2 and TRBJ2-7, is EAGVAQSPRYKIIEKRQSVAFWCNPISGHATLYWYQQILGQGPKLLIQFQNNGVVDDSQLPKDRFSAERLKGVDSTLKIQPAKLEDSAVYLCASSFGTGGLSYEQYFGPGTRLTVT.

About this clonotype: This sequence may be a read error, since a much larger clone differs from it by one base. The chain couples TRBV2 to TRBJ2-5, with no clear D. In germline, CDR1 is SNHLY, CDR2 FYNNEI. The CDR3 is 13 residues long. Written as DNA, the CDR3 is TGTGCCAGCAGTGTGAACAGACAAGTGACCCAGTACTTC. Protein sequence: CASSVNRQVTQYF.

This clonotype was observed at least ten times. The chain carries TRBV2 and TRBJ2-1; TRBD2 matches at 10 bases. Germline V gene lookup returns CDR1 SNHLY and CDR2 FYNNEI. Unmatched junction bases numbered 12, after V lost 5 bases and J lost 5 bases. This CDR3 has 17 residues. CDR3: CASSFPLAGGPNNEQFF. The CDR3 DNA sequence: TGTGCCAGCAGTTTCCCTTTAGCGGGAGGCCCAAACAATGAGCAGTTCTTC.

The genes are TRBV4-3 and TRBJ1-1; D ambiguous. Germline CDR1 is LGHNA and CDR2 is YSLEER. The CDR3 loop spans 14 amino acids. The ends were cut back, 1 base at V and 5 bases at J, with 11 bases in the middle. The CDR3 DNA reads TGCGCCAGCAGCCAAGGTCGGCCGACTACTGAAGCTTTCTTT. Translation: CASSQGRPTTEAFF.

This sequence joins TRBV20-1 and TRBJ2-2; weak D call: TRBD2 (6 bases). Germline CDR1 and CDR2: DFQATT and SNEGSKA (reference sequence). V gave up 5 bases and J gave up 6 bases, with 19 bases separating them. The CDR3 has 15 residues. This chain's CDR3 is CSAPSHRGLPGELFF. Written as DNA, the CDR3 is TGCAGTGCTCCCTCCCATAGGGGACTCCCCGGGGAGCTGTTTTTT.

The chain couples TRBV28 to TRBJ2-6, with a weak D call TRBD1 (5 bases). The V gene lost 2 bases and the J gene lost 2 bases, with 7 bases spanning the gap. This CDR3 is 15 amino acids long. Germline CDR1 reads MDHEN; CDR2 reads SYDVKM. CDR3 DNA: TGTGCCAGCAGTTTAAGCAGGGCTGGGGCCAACGTCCTGACTTTC. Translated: CASSLSRAGANVLTF.

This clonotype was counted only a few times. The CDR3, as DNA: TGCAGTGCTAAGCGGACAGTTCTGAGCAATCAGCCCCAGCATTTT. It specifies CSAKRTVLSNQPQHF. V and J are TRBV20-1 and TRBJ1-5, with D possibly matching TRBD1 (6 bases). Trimming removed 4 bases from V and 1 base from J, with 14 bases in between. Germline CDR1 DFQATT, CDR2 SNEGSKA (reference sequence). This CDR3 spans 15 amino acids.

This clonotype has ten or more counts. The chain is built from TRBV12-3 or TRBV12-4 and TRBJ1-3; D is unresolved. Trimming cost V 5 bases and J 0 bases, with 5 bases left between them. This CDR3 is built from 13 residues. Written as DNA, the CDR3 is TGTGCCAGCAGTCCCAACTCTGGAAACACCATATATTTT. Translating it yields CASSPNSGNTIYF.

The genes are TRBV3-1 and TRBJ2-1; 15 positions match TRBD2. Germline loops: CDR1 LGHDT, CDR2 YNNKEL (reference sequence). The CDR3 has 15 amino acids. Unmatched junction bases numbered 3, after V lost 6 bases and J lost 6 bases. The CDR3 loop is CASRWTSGGANEQFF. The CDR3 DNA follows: TGTGCCAGCAGGTGGACTAGCGGGGGGGCCAATGAGCAGTTCTTC.

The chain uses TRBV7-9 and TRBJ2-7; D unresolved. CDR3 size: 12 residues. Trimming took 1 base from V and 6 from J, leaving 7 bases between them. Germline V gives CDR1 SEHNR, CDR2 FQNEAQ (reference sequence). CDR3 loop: CASSLVQFEQYF. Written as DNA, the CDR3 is TGTGCCAGCAGCTTAGTCCAGTTCGAGCAGTACTTC.